Shown below are 29 T cell receptor beta chains from a single sample sequenced in a study of T cells expressing NK-cell markers. TCRdb reprocessed the 5' RACE reads, with one entry per CDR3 protein and no DNA. In all, the sample yields 440,000 or so distinct CDR3 sequences. The sequenced sample consisted of blood T cells: a sorted CD56 or NKG2C T cell subset, CD4+ or CD8+ T cells, or bulk PBMC T cells (not recorded which). These receptors came from a woman aged 18 to 75 in good health.

V gene TRBV7-8 combines with J gene TRBJ1-4. Germline CDR1 reads SGHVS; CDR2 reads FQNEAQ. The CDR3 covers 16 residues. CDR3 sequence: CASSLDSYATNEKLFF.

The rearrangement links TRBV20-1 to TRBJ2-7; TCRdb reports TRBD2, a call that lacks DNA to check it against. The germline CDR1 and CDR2 sequences are DFQATT and SNEGSKA (reference sequence). The CDR3 has 15 residues. CDR3 sequence: CSARALAGGLYEQYF.

The chain carries TRBV5-1 and TRBJ1-1; TCRdb's D call, TRBD1, is unchecked because there is no DNA. There are 14 residues in the CDR3. CDR1 SGHRS and CDR2 YFSETQ come from the germline V gene. The CDR3 protein is CASTYGQMNTEAFF.

V is TRBV15 and J is TRBJ2-7; there is no DNA to check the TCRdb D call of TRBD1. CDR3 size: 15 residues. The germline V gene has CDR1 LNHNV and CDR2 YYDKDF (reference sequence). CDR3 protein: CATSRDYQGEDEQYF.

The chain couples TRBV14 to TRBJ1-2; TCRdb reports TRBD1, a call that lacks DNA to check it against. CDR1 SGHDN and CDR2 FVKESK come from the germline V gene. CDR3 size: 16 residues. CDR3: CASSQDYWGAATGYTF.

This sequence joins TRBV9 and TRBJ1-4; TCRdb picks TRBD1, but there is no DNA to check that call. CDR1 SGDLS and CDR2 YYNGEE come from the germline V gene. CDR3 length: 14 residues. This CDR3 is CASSQGSGDEKLFF. Full variable domain (remainder filled in from reference TRBV9 and TRBJ1-4): DSGVTQTPKHLITATGQRVTLRCSPRSGDLSVYWYQQSLDQGLQFLIQYYNGEERAKGNILERFSAQQFPDLHSELNLSSLELGDSALYFCASSQGSGDEKLFFGSGTQLSVL.

The chain recombines TRBV6-2 or TRBV6-3 with TRBJ1-2; there is no DNA to check the TCRdb D call of TRBD1. Germline CDR1 and CDR2: MNHEY and SVGEGT. The CDR3 runs 13 residues. CDR3 protein: CASSQTGENGYTF.

The rearrangement joins TRBV7-2 to TRBJ2-3; TCRdb outputs TRBD2, but without DNA this stays unchecked. The CDR3 consists of 15 residues. The germline CDR1 and CDR2 sequences are SGHTA and FQGNSA. CDR3 protein: CASRKPGLNTDTQYF. The full variable domain, completed using reference TRBV7-2 and TRBJ2-3, is GAGVSQSPSNKVTEKGKDVELRCDPISGHTALYWYRQSLGQGLEFLIYFQGNSAPDKSGLPSDRFSAERTGGSVSTLTIQRTQQEDSAVYLCASRKPGLNTDTQYFGPGTRLTVL.

The chain employs TRBV29-1 and TRBJ2-2; TCRdb lists TRBD1, though no DNA is available to test this call. Germline-derived CDR1 and CDR2 are SQVTM and ANQGSEA. CDR3 length: 16 amino acids. The CDR3 spells CSARWKAGGNAGELFF.

The rearrangement links TRBV5-5 to TRBJ2-5; TCRdb's D call of TRBD2 is untestable without DNA. The CDR3 is 14 residues long. Germline assignment: CDR1 SGHKS and CDR2 YYEKEE (reference sequence). The CDR3 protein is CASSSSPQQETQYF.

The chain combines TRBV5-1 with TRBJ1-1; TCRdb picks TRBD1, but there is no DNA to check that call. The CDR3 has 15 amino acids. Germline CDR1 is SGHRS and CDR2 is YFSETQ. CDR3 protein: CASRPGSPGTHEAFF.

The rearrangement links TRBV4-2 to TRBJ2-5; TCRdb returns TRBD2, unconfirmable since there is no DNA. CDR1 and CDR2 from the germline V gene are LGHNA and YNFKEQ. The CDR3 covers 15 residues. CDR3 region: CASSSTGREAKTQYF.

The chain links TRBV27 to TRBJ2-2; TCRdb indicates TRBD1, and absent DNA this call remains unverified. This CDR3 spans 13 amino acids. Germline assignment: CDR1 MNHEY and CDR2 SMNVEV (reference sequence). CDR3 residues: CASGLQGSGELFF.

This rearrangement joins TRBV12-3 or TRBV12-4 to TRBJ1-1; the D gene TCRdb calls, TRBD1, cannot be checked with no DNA. The CDR3 is 12 residues long. The CDR3 protein is CASSRGQIEAFF.

The CDR3: CASSSNRGNTGELFF. This rearrangement joins TRBV12-3 or TRBV12-4 to TRBJ2-2. The CDR3 spans 15 residues.

The gene calls are TRBV6-2 or TRBV6-3 and TRBJ1-4. CDR1 and CDR2 (germline): MNHEY, SVGEGT. This CDR3 spans 17 amino acids. CDR3: CASSTKRTEATNEKLFF.

The chain joins TRBV5-6 to TRBJ2-3; the D call of TRBD2 rests on TCRdb alone, since no DNA is present to check it. The CDR3 is 19 amino acids. Germline lookup yields CDR1 SGHDT and CDR2 YYEEEE. The CDR3 loop is CASSLGGRQRLVSTDTQYF.

The chain recombines TRBV20-1 with TRBJ1-2; the TRBD1 assignment by TCRdb is unverifiable without DNA. Germline V gene lookup returns CDR1 DFQATT and CDR2 SNEGSKA (reference sequence). The CDR3 is made up of 15 amino acids. CDR3: CSAVGLQGAIGGYTF.

This chain joins TRBV19 and TRBJ2-1; TCRdb returns TRBD1, unconfirmable since there is no DNA. The CDR3 has 13 residues. CDR1 and CDR2 (germline): LNHDA, SQIVND (reference sequence). The CDR3 loop is CATGTGSVHEQFF.

The chain has TRBV28 and TRBJ1-1; TCRdb selects TRBD1, and the lack of DNA leaves this call unchecked. The germline CDR1 and CDR2 sequences are MDHEN and SYDVKM. The CDR3 is 16 amino acids. This chain's CDR3 is CASNSPRATANTEAFF. The full variable domain, with the rest looked up from reference TRBV28 and TRBJ1-1, is DVKVTQSSRYLVKRTGEKVFLECVQDMDHENMFWYRQDPGLGLRLIYFSYDVKMKEKGDIPEGYSVSREKKERFSLILESASTNQTSMYLCASNSPRATANTEAFFGQGTRLTVV.

The gene calls are TRBV7-2 and TRBJ2-3; TCRdb's D call of TRBD1 is untestable without DNA. The length of the CDR3 is 17 residues. Germline assignment: CDR1 SGHTA and CDR2 FQGNSA. CDR3 sequence reads: CASSRRGLAGYTDTQYF.

The chain uses TRBV5-1 and TRBJ2-3. The CDR3 has 15 amino acids. Looked up from germline, CDR1 is SGHRS and CDR2 is YFSETQ. CDR3 loop: CASSSERPSTDTQYF.

V is TRBV29-1 and J is TRBJ2-1; there is no DNA to check the TCRdb D call of TRBD2. Germline V gene data show CDR1 as SQVTM and CDR2 as ANQGSEA. The CDR3 runs 15 residues. The chain's CDR3 is CSVESLAGGNNEQFF.

The gene calls are TRBV18 and TRBJ1-1. The CDR3 contains 13 residues. Germline V gene lookup returns CDR1 KGHSH and CDR2 LQKENI. The CDR3 sequence is CASSAQVDTEAFF.

V gene TRBV6-2 or TRBV6-3 combines with J gene TRBJ2-3; the D call of TRBD2 rests on TCRdb alone, since no DNA is present to check it. The CDR3 is 20 residues long. Per the germline V gene, CDR1 is MNHEY and CDR2 is SVGEGT. The CDR3 loop reads CASSYSLGSGLAGGSDTQYF.

The chain employs TRBV12-3 or TRBV12-4 and TRBJ2-5; TCRdb reports TRBD1, a call that lacks DNA to check it against. This CDR3 has 15 residues. Here the CDR3 reads CASRKGQVHQETQYF.

The V gene is TRBV6-1, the J gene TRBJ2-3; TCRdb picks TRBD2, but there is no DNA to check that call. The CDR3 length is 14 residues. Germline CDR1 and CDR2: MNHNS and SASEGT. The CDR3 is CASSALVGTDTQYF.

The chain combines TRBV7-9 with TRBJ1-6; without DNA, the TCRdb call of TRBD1 cannot be checked. This CDR3 region has 17 residues. Per germline, CDR1 SEHNR and CDR2 FQNEAQ (reference sequence). The CDR3 spells CASSPTIWAAYVSPLHF. The full variable domain, in which reference TRBV7-9 and TRBJ1-6 provide the parts outside the CDR3, is DTGVSQNPRHKITKRGQNVTFRCDPISEHNRLYWYRQTLGQGPEFLTYFQNEAQLEKSRLLSDRFSAERPKGSFSTLEIQRTEQGDSAMYLCASSPTIWAAYVSPLHFGNGTRLTVT.

This rearrangement joins TRBV29-1 to TRBJ2-2; TCRdb reports TRBD2, a call that lacks DNA to check it against. Germline CDR1 is SQVTM and CDR2 is ANQGSEA. The CDR3 is 13 amino acids. This CDR3 reads CSVEPEGIGELFF.